These T cell receptor beta chains were read from a single sample in a study of CD8+ T cells in alopecia areata. Sequencing was performed with immunoSEQ multiplex PCR; in TCRdb, only in-frame clones are kept and a portion is missing. The sample lists around 5,900 clones; 60% were seen once. The sample comprised skin. These receptors were taken from a human donor with alopecia areata. The conserved cysteine and the conserved F or W are not part of the CDR3 here.

V: TRBV19
J: TRBJ2-2
length: 13
CDR3: ASIQGAANTGELF

V: TRBV5-4
J: TRBJ2-6
length: 16
CDR3: ASSLLAGGGRGANVLT

V: TRBV5-4
J: TRBJ2-7
length: 13
CDR3: ASSGVRDGSYEQY

V: TRBV5-8
J: TRBJ2-6
length: 10
CDR3: ASSVGHNVLT

V: TRBV6-5
J: TRBJ1-5
length: 11
CDR3: ASSEFSNQPQH

V: TRBV10-1
J: TRBJ2-7
length: 10
CDR3: ASGPNPLEQY

V: TRBV30
J: TRBJ1-1
length: 10
CDR3: AWTGGRGRAF

V: TRBV11-1
J: TRBJ2-1
length: 13
CDR3: ASSLAGGSGNEQF

V: TRBV6-5
J: TRBJ1-1
length: 12
CDR3: ASRAGTMNTEAF

V: TRBV28
J: TRBJ2-1
length: 14
CDR3: ASSSPLTAAGDEQF

V: TRBV7-2
J: TRBJ2-5
length: 13
CDR3: ASSLNTGSQETQY

V: TRBV11-2
J: TRBJ2-5
length: 14
CDR3: ASSPGVSKIKETQY

V: TRBV11-2
J: TRBJ1-1
length: 11
CDR3: ASSLQEGSEAF

V: TRBV11-2
J: TRBJ2-7
length: 11
CDR3: ASSLGPGMEQY

V: TRBV5-1
J: TRBJ2-1
length: 16
CDR3: ASSLVVATGSTYNEQF

V: TRBV28
J: TRBJ2-1
length: 15
CDR3: ASRDPTGGVIYNEQF

V: TRBV6-6
J: TRBJ2-7
length: 8
CDR3: ASGDYEQY

V: TRBV11-2
J: TRBJ1-2
length: 14
CDR3: ASSDPGQTLSYGYT

V: TRBV29-1
J: TRBJ2-5
length: 10
CDR3: SVGTGQETQY

V: TRBV19
J: TRBJ1-5
length: 14
CDR3: ASSIGTGISNQPQH

V: TRBV30
J: TRBJ2-1
length: 9
CDR3: ACEVAAEQF

V: TRBV7-9
J: TRBJ1-1
length: 11
CDR3: ASSLAGNTEAF

V: TRBV7-2
J: TRBJ1-1
length: 13
CDR3: ASSSGGGVGTEAF

V: TRBV7-9
J: TRBJ2-7
length: 10
CDR3: ASVGALYEQY

V: TRBV9
J: TRBJ2-7
length: 12
CDR3: ASSVADRGIKQY

V: TRBV5-1
J: TRBJ2-7
length: 12
CDR3: ASSFRDSNYEQY

V: TRBV5-1
J: TRBJ2-1
length: 13
CDR3: ASSRIAGGPEVWF

V: TRBV7-9
J: TRBJ1-5
length: 11
CDR3: ASSFSGNQPQH

V: TRBV28
J: TRBJ2-2
length: 13
CDR3: ASTPWTGFAGELF

V: TRBV4-2
J: TRBJ2-1
length: 12
CDR3: ASSHRHPSNEQF

V: TRBV5-1
J: TRBJ1-4
length: 12
CDR3: ASSFGDRHEKLF

V: TRBV14
J: TRBJ1-6
length: 14
CDR3: ASSQVRGAYNSPLH

V: TRBV6-1
J: TRBJ2-7
length: 8
CDR3: ASSFVEQY

V: TRBV6-6
J: TRBJ2-4
length: 11
CDR3: AHSTGEKNIQY

V: TRBV15
J: TRBJ2-7
length: 12
CDR3: ATRPGGDSYEQY

V: TRBV7-3
J: TRBJ2-5
length: 11
CDR3: ASSLGFRETQY

V: TRBV5-1
J: TRBJ2-3
length: 13
CDR3: ASSLATGAIDTQY

V: TRBV28
J: TRBJ2-2
length: 18
CDR3: ASSFGDTGTSGIRTGELF

V: TRBV5-3
J: TRBJ2-7
length: 11
CDR3: ASSREMTYEQY

V: TRBV10-3
J: TRBJ2-5
length: 11
CDR3: AISQAGAGEQY

V: TRBV27
J: TRBJ2-1
length: 12
CDR3: ASSLESNRDEQF

V: TRBV5-1
J: TRBJ1-1
length: 12
CDR3: ASSPGHMNTEAF

V: TRBV2
J: TRBJ2-7
length: 12
CDR3: ASSPSGRAHEQY

V: TRBV6-5
J: TRBJ2-7
length: 11
CDR3: ASTDGSPYEQY

V: TRBV7-8
J: TRBJ2-1
length: 16
CDR3: ASSRRTGLAGWGNEQF

V: TRBV29-1
J: TRBJ2-7
length: 9
CDR3: SVAAAYEQY

V: TRBV4-1
J: TRBJ2-7
length: 12
CDR3: ASSEGQGGYEQY

V: TRBV7-2
J: TRBJ2-1
length: 11
CDR3: ASSLVRGGEQF

V: TRBV6-6
J: TRBJ2-7
length: 12
CDR3: ASSSTGSGYEQY

V: TRBV7-2
J: TRBJ1-5
length: 14
CDR3: ASSSRSGGSGQPQH

V: TRBV28
J: TRBJ1-2
length: 9
CDR3: ASSLRGGYT

V: TRBV2
J: TRBJ2-7
length: 11
CDR3: ASRAGTSVEQY

V: TRBV2
J: TRBJ2-3
length: 11
CDR3: ASSVRGTDTQY

V: TRBV28
J: TRBJ2-7
length: 14
CDR3: ASSGWTLQAPYEQY

V: TRBV27
J: TRBJ2-2
length: 14
CDR3: ASSLGVGLAPGELF

V: TRBV10-2
J: TRBJ1-2
length: 10
CDR3: ASRQAPYGYT

V: TRBV15
J: TRBJ1-1
length: 11
CDR3: ATSGQGHTEAF

V: TRBV4-2
J: TRBJ1-2
length: 12
CDR3: ASSQENQGNGYT